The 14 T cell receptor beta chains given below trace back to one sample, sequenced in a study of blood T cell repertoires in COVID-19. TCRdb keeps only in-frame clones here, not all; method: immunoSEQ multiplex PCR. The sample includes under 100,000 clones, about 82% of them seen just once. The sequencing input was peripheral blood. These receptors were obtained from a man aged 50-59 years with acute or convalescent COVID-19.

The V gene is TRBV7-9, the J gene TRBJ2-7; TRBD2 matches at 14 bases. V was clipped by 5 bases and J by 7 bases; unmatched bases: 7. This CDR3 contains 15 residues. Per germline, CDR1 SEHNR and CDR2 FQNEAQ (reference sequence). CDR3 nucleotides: TGTGCCAGCAGCAAGGGACTAGCGGGAGTAGGGGAGCAGTACTTC. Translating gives CASSKGLAGVGEQYF. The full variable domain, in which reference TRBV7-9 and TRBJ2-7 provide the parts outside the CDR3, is DTGVSQNPRHKITKRGQNVTFRCDPISEHNRLYWYRQTLGQGPEFLTYFQNEAQLEKSRLLSDRFSAERPKGSFSTLEIQRTEQGDSAMYLCASSKGLAGVGEQYFGPGTRLTVT.

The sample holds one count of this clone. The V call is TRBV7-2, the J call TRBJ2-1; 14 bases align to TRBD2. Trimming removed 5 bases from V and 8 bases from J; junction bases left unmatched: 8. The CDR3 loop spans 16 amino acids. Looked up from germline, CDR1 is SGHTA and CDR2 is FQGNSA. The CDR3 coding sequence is TGTGCCAGCAGCCCCGGACTAGCGGGAGGTGGCGATGAGCAGTTCTTC. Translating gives CASSPGLAGGGDEQFF.

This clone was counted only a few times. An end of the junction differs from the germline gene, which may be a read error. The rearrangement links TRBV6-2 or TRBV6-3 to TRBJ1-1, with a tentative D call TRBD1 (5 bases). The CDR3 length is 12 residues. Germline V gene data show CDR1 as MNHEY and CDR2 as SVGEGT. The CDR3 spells CASSYWGSEAFF. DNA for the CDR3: TGTGCCAGCAGCTACTGGGGCAGTGAAGCTTTCTTT.

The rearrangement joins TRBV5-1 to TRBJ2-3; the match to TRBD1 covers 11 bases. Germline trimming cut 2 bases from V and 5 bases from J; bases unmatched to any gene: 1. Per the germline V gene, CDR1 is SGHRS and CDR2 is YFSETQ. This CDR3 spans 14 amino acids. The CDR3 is CASSFGTGGDTQYF. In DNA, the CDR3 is TGCGCCAGCAGCTTCGGGACAGGGGGAGATACGCAGTATTTT.

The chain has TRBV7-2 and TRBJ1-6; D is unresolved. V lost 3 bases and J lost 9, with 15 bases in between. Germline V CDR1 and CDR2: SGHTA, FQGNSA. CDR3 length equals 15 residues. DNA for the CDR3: TGTGCCAGCAGCTTCGGGTCCACCGGAGTTTCACCCCTCCACTTT. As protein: CASSFGSTGVSPLHF. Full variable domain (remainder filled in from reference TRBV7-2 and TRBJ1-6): GAGVSQSPSNKVTEKGKDVELRCDPISGHTALYWYRQSLGQGLEFLIYFQGNSAPDKSGLPSDRFSAERTGGSVSTLTIQRTQQEDSAVYLCASSFGSTGVSPLHFGNGTRLTVT.

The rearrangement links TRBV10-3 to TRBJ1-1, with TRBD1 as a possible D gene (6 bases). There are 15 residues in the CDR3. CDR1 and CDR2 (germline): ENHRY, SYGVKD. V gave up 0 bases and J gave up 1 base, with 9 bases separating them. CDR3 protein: CAISESGGANTEAFF. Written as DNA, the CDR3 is TGTGCCATCAGTGAGTCAGGGGGAGCGAACACTGAAGCTTTCTTT.

CDR3 protein: CAISEGDSSGNTIYF. The CDR3 region has the DNA TGTGCCATCAGTGAGGGGGACAGCTCTGGAAACACCATATATTTT. The V call is TRBV10-3, the J call TRBJ1-3, with 7 bases lining up with TRBD1. Germline V CDR1 and CDR2: ENHRY, SYGVKD. J lost 0 bases, V lost 2 bases, and 1 base had no gene match. The CDR3 contains 15 residues.

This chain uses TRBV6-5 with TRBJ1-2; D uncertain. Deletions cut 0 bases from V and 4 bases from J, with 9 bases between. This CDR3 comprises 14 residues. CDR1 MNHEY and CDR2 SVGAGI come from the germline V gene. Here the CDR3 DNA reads TGTGCCAGCAGTTACTCCGAGGTCGGCTATGGCTACACCTTC. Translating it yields CASSYSEVGYGYTF.

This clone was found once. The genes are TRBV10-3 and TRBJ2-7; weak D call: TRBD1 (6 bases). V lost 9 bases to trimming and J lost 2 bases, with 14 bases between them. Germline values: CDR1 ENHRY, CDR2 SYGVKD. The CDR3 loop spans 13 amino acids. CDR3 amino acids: CAIDRDTPYEQYF. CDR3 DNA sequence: TGTGCCATTGATAGGGACACCCCCTACGAGCAGTACTTC.

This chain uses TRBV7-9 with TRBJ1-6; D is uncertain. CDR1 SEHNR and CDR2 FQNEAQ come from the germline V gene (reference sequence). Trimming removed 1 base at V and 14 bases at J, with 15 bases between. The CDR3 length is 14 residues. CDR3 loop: CASSLVTPVLTLHF. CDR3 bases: TGTGCCAGCAGCTTAGTCACTCCTGTTCTCACCCTCCACTTT.

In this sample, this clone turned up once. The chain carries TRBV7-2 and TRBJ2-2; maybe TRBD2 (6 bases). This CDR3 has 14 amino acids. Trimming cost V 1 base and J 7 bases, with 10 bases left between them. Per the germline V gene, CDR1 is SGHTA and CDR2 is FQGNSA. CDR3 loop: CASSLVTGDGELFF. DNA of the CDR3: TGTGCCAGCAGCTTAGTCACGGGGGACGGGGAGCTGTTTTTT.

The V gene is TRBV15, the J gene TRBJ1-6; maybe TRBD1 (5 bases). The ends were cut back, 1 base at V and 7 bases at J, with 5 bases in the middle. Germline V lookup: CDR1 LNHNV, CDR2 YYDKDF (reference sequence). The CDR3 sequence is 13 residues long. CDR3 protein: CATSRGQNSPLHF. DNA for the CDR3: TGTGCCACCAGCAGAGGACAGAATTCACCCCTCCACTTT.

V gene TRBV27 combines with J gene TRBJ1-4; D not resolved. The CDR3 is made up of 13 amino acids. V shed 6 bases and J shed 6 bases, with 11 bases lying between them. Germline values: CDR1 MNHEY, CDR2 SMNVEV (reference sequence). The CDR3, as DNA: TGTGCCAGCAGCAGCGGTTTACATGAAAAACTGTTTTTT. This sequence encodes CASSSGLHEKLFF.

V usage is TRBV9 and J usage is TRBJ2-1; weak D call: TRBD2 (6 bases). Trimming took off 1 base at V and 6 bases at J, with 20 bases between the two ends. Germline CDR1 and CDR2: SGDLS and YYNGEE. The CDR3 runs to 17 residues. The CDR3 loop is CASSVLEGGTRSNEQFF. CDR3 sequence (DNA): TGTGCCAGCAGCGTATTGGAGGGCGGGACCCGGTCCAATGAGCAGTTCTTC.